Described below is a single TCR beta chain sequence and its context. The antigen is undetermined. This entry is derived from a study of T cell responses to AZD1222 COVID-19 vaccine. Overall study: Analyses pooled second doses at about 4 or about 12 weeks. Study-level results: Of the AZD1222 recipients, only five to seven were seropositive at baseline. CD4 TCRs covered the whole spike, strongest at regions 160-218 and 743-854. A mostly white British donor set with more females was recruited, and clonal diversity was possibly underestimated.

Trimming took 6 bases from V and 7 from J; bases not matched to a gene: 10. The V gene's germline CDR1 is SNHLY and CDR2 FYNNEI. The CDR3 runs to 14 residues. Sequencing was performed with immunoSEQ multiplex PCR; in TCRdb, only in-frame clones are kept and a portion is missing. The sample has about 260,000 clones; approximately 93% are singletons. The J gene is TRBJ2-7, the V gene TRBV2, with 9 bases matching TRBD1. The TCR comes from an adult in good health. The sequencing here drew on peripheral blood, taken on day 0 of AZD1222 vaccination. The CDR3 DNA follows: TGTGCCAGCAGGGGGGGACAGGGAGCCGGGGAGCAGTACTTC. Protein sequence: CASRGGQGAGEQYF.